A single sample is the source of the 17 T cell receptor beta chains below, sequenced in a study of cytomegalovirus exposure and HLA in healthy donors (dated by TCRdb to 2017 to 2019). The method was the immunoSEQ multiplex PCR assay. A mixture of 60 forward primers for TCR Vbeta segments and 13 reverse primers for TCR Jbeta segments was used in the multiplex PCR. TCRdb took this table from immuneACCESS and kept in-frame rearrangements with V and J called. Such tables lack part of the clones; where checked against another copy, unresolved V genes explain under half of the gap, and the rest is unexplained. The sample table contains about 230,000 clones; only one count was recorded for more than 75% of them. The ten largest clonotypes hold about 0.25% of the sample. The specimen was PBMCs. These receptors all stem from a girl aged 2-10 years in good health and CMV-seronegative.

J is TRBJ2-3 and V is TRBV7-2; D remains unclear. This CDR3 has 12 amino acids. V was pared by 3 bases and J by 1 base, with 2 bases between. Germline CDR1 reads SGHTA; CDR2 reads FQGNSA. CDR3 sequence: CASSFGTDTQYF. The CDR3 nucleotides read TGTGCCAGCAGCTTCGGCACAGATACGCAGTATTTT.

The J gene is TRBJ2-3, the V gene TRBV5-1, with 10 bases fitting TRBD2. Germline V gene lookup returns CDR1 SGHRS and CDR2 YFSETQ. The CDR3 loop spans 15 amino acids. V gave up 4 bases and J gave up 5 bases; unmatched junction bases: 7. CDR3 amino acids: CASSALAGEGDTQYF. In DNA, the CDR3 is TGCGCCAGCAGCGCGCTAGCGGGGGAAGGAGATACGCAGTATTTT.

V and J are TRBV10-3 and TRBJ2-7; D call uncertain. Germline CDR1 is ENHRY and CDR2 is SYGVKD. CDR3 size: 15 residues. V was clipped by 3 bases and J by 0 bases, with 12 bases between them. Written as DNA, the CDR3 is TGTGCCATCAGTGACCAGCGCAAGAGCTCCTACGAGCAGTACTTC. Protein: CAISDQRKSSYEQYF.

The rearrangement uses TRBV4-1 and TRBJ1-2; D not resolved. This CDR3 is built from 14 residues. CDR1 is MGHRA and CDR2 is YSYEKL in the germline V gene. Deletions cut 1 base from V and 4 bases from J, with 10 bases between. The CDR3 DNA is TGCGCCAGCAGCCAAGCTCCGGGGAGCTATGGCTACACCTTC. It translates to CASSQAPGSYGYTF.

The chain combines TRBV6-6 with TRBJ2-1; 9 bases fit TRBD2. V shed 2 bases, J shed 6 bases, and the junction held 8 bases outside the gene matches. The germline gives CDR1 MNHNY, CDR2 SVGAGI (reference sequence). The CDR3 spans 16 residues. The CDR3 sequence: CASSYRRGGLANEQFF. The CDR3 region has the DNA TGTGCCAGCAGTTACCGGCGGGGGGGCCTGGCCAATGAGCAGTTCTTC.

Here the CDR3 reads CASSALAYVNEQFF. CDR3 in DNA: TGTGCCAGCAGTGCTCTAGCATATGTCAATGAGCAGTTCTTC. V gene TRBV27 combines with J gene TRBJ2-1; a weak D match, TRBD2 (5 bases). CDR1 MNHEY and CDR2 SMNVEV come from the germline V gene (reference sequence). Trimming removed 5 bases from V and 6 bases from J, with 14 bases in between. The CDR3 contains 14 residues.

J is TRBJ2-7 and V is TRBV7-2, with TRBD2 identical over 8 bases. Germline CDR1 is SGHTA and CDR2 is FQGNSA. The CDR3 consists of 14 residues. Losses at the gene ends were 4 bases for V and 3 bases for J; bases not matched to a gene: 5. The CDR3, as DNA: TGTGCCAGCAGCTCATCCGGGACTAGCTACGAGCAGTACTTC. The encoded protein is CASSSSGTSYEQYF.

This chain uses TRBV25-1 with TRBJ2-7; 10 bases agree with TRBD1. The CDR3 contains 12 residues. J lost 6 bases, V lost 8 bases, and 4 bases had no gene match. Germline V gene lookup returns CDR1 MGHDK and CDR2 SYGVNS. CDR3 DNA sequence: TGTGCCAGCGGTGGACAGGGGGGCGAGCAGTACTTC. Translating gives CASGGQGGEQYF.

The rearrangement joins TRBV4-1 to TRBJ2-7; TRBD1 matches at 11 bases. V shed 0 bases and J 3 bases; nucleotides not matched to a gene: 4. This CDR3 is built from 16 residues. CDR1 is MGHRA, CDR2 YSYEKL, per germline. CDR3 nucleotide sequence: TGCGCCAGCAGCCAAGATAAGGGACAGGGGGTCTACGAGCAGTACTTC. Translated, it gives CASSQDKGQGVYEQYF.

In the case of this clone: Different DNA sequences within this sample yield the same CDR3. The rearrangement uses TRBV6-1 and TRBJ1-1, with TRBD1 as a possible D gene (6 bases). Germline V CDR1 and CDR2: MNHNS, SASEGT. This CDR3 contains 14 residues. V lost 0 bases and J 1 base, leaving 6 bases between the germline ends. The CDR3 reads CASSEAGGNTEAFF. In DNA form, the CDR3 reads TGTGCCAGCAGTGAAGCAGGGGGGAACACTGAAGCTTTCTTT.

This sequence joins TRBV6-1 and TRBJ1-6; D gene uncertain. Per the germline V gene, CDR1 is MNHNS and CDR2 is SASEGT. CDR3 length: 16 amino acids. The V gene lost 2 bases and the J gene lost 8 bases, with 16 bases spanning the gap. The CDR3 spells CASSEFQTGRYSPLHF. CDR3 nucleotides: TGTGCCAGCAGTGAATTTCAGACTGGGAGGTATTCACCCCTCCACTTT.

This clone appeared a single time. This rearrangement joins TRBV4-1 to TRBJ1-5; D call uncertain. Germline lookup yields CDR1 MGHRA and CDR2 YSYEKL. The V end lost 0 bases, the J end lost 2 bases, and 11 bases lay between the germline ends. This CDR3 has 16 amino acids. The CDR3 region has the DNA TGCGCCAGCAGCCAAGAAGAGGGTAGTGGCAATCAGCCCCAGCATTTT. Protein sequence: CASSQEEGSGNQPQHF.

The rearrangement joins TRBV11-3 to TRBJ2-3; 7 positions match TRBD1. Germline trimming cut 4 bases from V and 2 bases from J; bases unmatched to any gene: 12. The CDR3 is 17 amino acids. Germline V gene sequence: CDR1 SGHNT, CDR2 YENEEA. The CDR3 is CASSSGNRGTNTDTQYF. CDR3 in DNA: TGTGCCAGCAGCTCGGGAAACAGGGGAACGAACACAGATACGCAGTATTTT.

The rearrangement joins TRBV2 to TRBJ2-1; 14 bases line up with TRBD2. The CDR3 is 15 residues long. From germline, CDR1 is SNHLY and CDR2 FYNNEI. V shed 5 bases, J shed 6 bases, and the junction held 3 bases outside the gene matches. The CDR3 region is CASSNGLAGGNEQFF. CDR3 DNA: TGTGCCAGCAGTAATGGACTAGCGGGAGGCAATGAGCAGTTCTTC.

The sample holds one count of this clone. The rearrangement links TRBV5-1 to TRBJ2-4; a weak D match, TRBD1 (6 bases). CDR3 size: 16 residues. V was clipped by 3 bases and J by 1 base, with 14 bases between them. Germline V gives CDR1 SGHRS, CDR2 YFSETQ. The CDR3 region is CASSSEGERAKNIQYF. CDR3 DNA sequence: TGCGCCAGCAGCTCCGAGGGGGAACGGGCCAAAAACATTCAGTACTTC.

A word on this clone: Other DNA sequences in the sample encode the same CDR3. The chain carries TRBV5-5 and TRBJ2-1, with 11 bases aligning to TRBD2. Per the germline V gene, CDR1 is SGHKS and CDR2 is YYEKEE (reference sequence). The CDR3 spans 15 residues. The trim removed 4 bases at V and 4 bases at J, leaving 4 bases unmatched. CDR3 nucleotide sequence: TGTGCCAGCAGCGCTACTAGCGGGGGATACAATGAGCAGTTCTTC. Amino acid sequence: CASSATSGGYNEQFF. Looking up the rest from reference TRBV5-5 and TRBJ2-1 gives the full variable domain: DAGVTQSPTHLIKTRGQQVTLRCSPISGHKSVSWYQQVLGQGPQFIFQYYEKEERGRGNFPDRFSARQFPNYSSELNVNALLLGDSALYLCASSATSGGYNEQFFGPGTRLTVL.

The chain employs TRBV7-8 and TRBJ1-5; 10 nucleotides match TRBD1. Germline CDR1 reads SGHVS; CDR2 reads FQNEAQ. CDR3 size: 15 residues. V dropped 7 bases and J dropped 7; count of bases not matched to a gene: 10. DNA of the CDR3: TGTGCCAGCACCGCGACAGGGGGCTACATGCAGCCCCAGCATTTT. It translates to CASTATGGYMQPQHF.